The following is a T cell receptor beta chain sequence with its context. Its antigen is currently unknown. At one boundary the junction diverges from the germline segment, which might be a read error. This record comes from a study of shared clonotypes between healthy human individuals. Study background: Aged 18 to 49, the donors were a couple of women and a few men.

Donors, healthy HIV-negative adults, lacked recent acute infections or vaccinations. The test was conducted at deep level. The method was immunoSEQ multiplex PCR; TCRdb's version includes in-frame clones alone and lacks a portion of them. The sample shows about 2.3 million clones, just over 90% of them seen only once. The study, taken as a whole, reports: Relative to clonotypes present in all four donors, those not shared had lower generation probabilities.

Germline CDR1 is MNHNY and CDR2 is SVGAGI (reference sequence). This CDR3 comprises 15 residues. The specimen sequenced was naive CD4+ T cells from PBMCs. Subset noted: CD45RA+ positively selected. The chain combines TRBV6-6 with TRBJ2-1; 13 bases match TRBD2. The receptor comes from a man younger than 35 in good health. Some clones in this sample may be carry-over from other donors' samples. CDR3 in DNA: TGTGCCAGCAGTTTACGACTAGCGGGGGGCAATGGGCAGTTCTTC. Residues: CASSLRLAGGNGQFF.